The clone carrying this T cell receptor beta chain was seen repeatedly, ten times or more. Time point indicated: persistent/refractory GD, antithyroid drugs over 5 years with positive TRAb. TCR sequences were obtained from RNA taken from PBMCs. With V trimmed by 1 base and J by 3 bases, 4 bases remained unmatched. This CDR3 region has 15 residues. CDR1 and CDR2 from the germline V gene are SGHTA and FQGNSA. These data belong to a study of regulatory T cells in long-lasting Graves disease. CDR3-region Arm-PCR and iRepertoire HTBI primers produced the TCR beta libraries. TCRdb re-derived calls from the multiplex PCR reads in MiXCR, one entry per CDR3 protein. The sample gives 310,000 or so distinct CDR3 sequences, around 20% of which show up once; roughly 50% is in the top ten.

The clonotype comes from a female donor with Graves disease. V is TRBV7-2 and J is TRBJ2-7; 9 nucleotides agree with TRBD1. The sequenced sample was peripheral blood mononuclear cells (PBMCs), obtained when the disease was refractory, from a patient treated with antithyroid drugs. The CDR3 region has the DNA TGTGCCAGCAGCTTAGTCACAGGGGGCTACTACGAGCAGTACTTC. This gives the protein CASSLVTGGYYEQYF.